In its sample, the clone carrying this TCR beta chain was seen a few times. The CDR3 runs to 16 residues. CDR1 and CDR2 from the germline V gene are MGHRA and YSYEKL. The V end lost 1 base, the J end lost 7 bases, and 17 bases lay between the germline ends. TCRdb re-called the RT-PCR reads with MiXCR, one entry per CDR3 protein. The sample includes about 540,000 distinct CDR3 sequences, 20% to 25% of them seen just once. This specimen comes from a study of response to subunit inactivated influenza vaccine. The data were also submitted as part of a second study, on T cells expressing NK-cell markers. That work states: As the method of synthesis, 5'RACE template switching with UMIs yielded TCR beta cDNA.

The sample in question was CD4+ T cells sorted from PBMCs, obtained about 13 days after vaccination. This sequence originates from a man aged 50-60 years who received an inactivated influenza vaccine. The rearrangement links TRBV4-1 to TRBJ2-1; D may be TRBD2 (5 bases). The CDR3 reads CASSQVVGLPRNEQFF. The CDR3 nucleotides are TGCGCCAGCAGCCAAGTGGTCGGACTGCCGAGGAATGAGCAGTTCTTC.